The 26 T cell receptor beta chains given below trace back to one sample, sequenced in a study of blood T cells in healthy people across ages. Through a sample-barcoded 5' primer and a J-beta primer mix, a second PCR was run for roughly 6 to 12 cycles. TCRdb re-derived calls from the 5' RACE reads in MiXCR, one entry per CDR3 protein. The data hold 500,000 to 700,000 distinct CDR3 sequences, with less than 35% observed a single time. Sequenced input: blood. The receptor source for this set is a woman older than 75 in good health.

The rearrangement uses TRBV20-1 and TRBJ2-4; the match to TRBD1 covers 7 bases. The J call may be faulty, since TRBJ2-7 better matches the DNA end. From germline, CDR1 is DFQATT and CDR2 SNEGSKA (reference sequence). The CDR3 is 15 amino acids. The DNA for the CDR3 is TGCAGTGCTAGGGGGGAAGGGGGCAGCTTCTACGAGCAGTACTTC. Translation: CSARGEGGSFYEQYF.

This clonotype was seen at least ten times. The chain has TRBV24-1 and TRBJ2-3, with 9 bases aligning to TRBD1. Germline V gene sequence: CDR1 KGHDR, CDR2 SFDVKD. The CDR3 consists of 16 residues. V was pared by 2 bases and J by 1 base, with 3 bases of the junction left unmatched. CDR3 protein: CATSDSDRGRTDTQYF. CDR3 in DNA: TGTGCCACCAGTGATTCGGACAGGGGACGCACAGATACGCAGTATTTT.

This clonotype was seen many times. The rearrangement links TRBV5-1 to TRBJ2-5, with TRBD2 matching 10 bases. Unmatched junction bases numbered 8, after V lost 5 bases and J lost 1 base. Per germline, CDR1 SGHRS and CDR2 YFSETQ. The CDR3 has 16 residues. CDR3 sequence (DNA): TGCGCCAGCAGACGAAATAGCGGGGGGACCCAAGAGACCCAGTACTTC. This gives the protein CASRRNSGGTQETQYF.

This clonotype was counted a few times. The chain links TRBV30 to TRBJ2-3; no firm D call. This CDR3 has 13 amino acids. V lost 0 bases and J lost 0, with 4 bases in between. Germline V gives CDR1 GTSNPN, CDR2 SVGIG (reference sequence). In nucleotides, the CDR3 is TGTGCCTGGAGTGTCGGCAGCACAGATACGCAGTATTTT. Its protein is CAWSVGSTDTQYF.

This clonotype occurred many times. The chain recombines TRBV27 with TRBJ2-4; a possible D gene is TRBD1 (7 bases). V dropped 2 bases and J dropped 10 bases, with 15 bases sitting between them. The CDR3 consists of 14 residues. Germline V lookup: CDR1 MNHEY, CDR2 SMNVEV (reference sequence). The CDR3 bases are TGTGCCAGCAGTTTAAGTGGGCAGGGGGGAATTCAGTACTTC. It specifies CASSLSGQGGIQYF.

This clonotype was recorded a few times. This chain joins TRBV7-8 and TRBJ2-2; D is tentatively TRBD1 or TRBD2 (5 bases each). Germline V gives CDR1 SGHVS, CDR2 FQNEAQ. Trimming shortened V by 5 bases and J by 0 bases, and 10 bases separated the two germline ends. This CDR3 has 15 residues. The DNA for the CDR3 is TGTGCCAGCAGCCTCTGGGGGACGAACACCGGGGAGCTGTTTTTT. Encoded protein: CASSLWGTNTGELFF. The complete variable domain, with remaining parts taken from reference TRBV7-8 and TRBJ2-2, reads GAGVSQSPRYKVAKRGQDVALRCDPISGHVSLFWYQQALGQGPEFLTYFQNEAQLDKSGLPSDRFFAERPEGSVSTLKIQRTQQEDSAVYLCASSLWGTNTGELFFGEGSRLTVL.

The chain carries TRBV29-1 and TRBJ2-6; D is perhaps TRBD1 (7 bases). The ends were cut back, 7 bases at V and 0 bases at J, with 16 bases in the middle. Germline V gene lookup returns CDR1 SQVTM and CDR2 ANQGSEA. The CDR3 runs 16 residues. The CDR3 loop reads CSATGDSSSGANVLTF. CDR3 nucleotide sequence: TGCAGCGCTACGGGGGACAGTAGCTCTGGGGCCAACGTCCTGACTTTC.

The V call is TRBV30, the J call TRBJ2-5; the D call may be TRBD1 or TRBD2 (6 bases each). TRBJ2-7 matches the DNA end more closely, so the J call is doubtful. CDR1 GTSNPN and CDR2 SVGIG come from the germline V gene (reference sequence). CDR3 length: 13 amino acids. CDR3 sequence (DNA): TGTGCCTGGAGTGTAGGGGGGAGAGGCGAGCAGTACTTC. Protein product: CAWSVGGRGEQYF.

This clonotype was seen only once. The chain couples TRBV6-6 to TRBJ1-2; D call uncertain. CDR1 MNHNY and CDR2 SVGAGI come from the germline V gene (reference sequence). V gave up 2 bases and J gave up 3 bases, with 7 bases separating them. The CDR3 covers 13 residues. For the CDR3, the DNA is TGTGCCAGCAGTTACAAGTTGGACTATGGCTACACCTTC. It is translated as CASSYKLDYGYTF.

In this sample, this clonotype turned up many times. The chain couples TRBV2 to TRBJ2-7; D is undetermined. The V end lost 4 bases, the J end lost 6 bases, and 7 bases lay between the germline ends. Germline V CDR1 and CDR2: SNHLY, FYNNEI. This CDR3 has 11 residues. The CDR3: CASSAKSEQYF. DNA for the CDR3: TGTGCCAGCAGTGCGAAGTCCGAGCAGTACTTC.

This clonotype was observed many times. The chain has TRBV9 and TRBJ1-2; D not resolved. Germline V gene data show CDR1 as SGDLS and CDR2 as YYNGEE. This CDR3 region has 15 residues. V shed 4 bases and J shed 3 bases, with 16 bases lying between them. DNA for the CDR3: TGTGCCAGCAGCCCCCGCTACGGGCTTGACTATGGCTACACCTTC. Translating gives CASSPRYGLDYGYTF.

This clonotype occurred many times. V gene TRBV7-2 combines with J gene TRBJ2-7; D is perhaps TRBD1 (5 bases). This CDR3 is built from 14 residues. The germline V gene encodes CDR1 SGHTA and CDR2 FQGNSA. V dropped 3 bases and J dropped 3 bases, with 12 bases sitting between them. The CDR3 here is CASSFVTGGYEQYF. CDR3 DNA: TGTGCCAGCAGCTTTGTCACAGGTGGCTACGAGCAGTACTTC.

The chain uses TRBV11-2 and TRBJ2-7, with D hard to call. The end of the DNA is better explained by TRBJ2-5, so the J call may be wrong. The CDR3 loop spans 16 amino acids. CDR1 is SGHAT and CDR2 is FQNNGV in the germline V gene. In DNA, the CDR3 is TGTGCCAGCAGCTTAGGGTCAGGTACTACAGAAGAGACCCAGTACTTC. Translating it yields CASSLGSGTTEETQYF.

This clonotype was found a few times. V and J are TRBV7-9 and TRBJ1-4; 9 positions match TRBD1. Germline trimming cut 1 base from V and 4 bases from J; bases unmatched to any gene: 4. Germline V CDR1 and CDR2: SEHNR, FQNEAQ (reference sequence). The CDR3 consists of 16 residues. As DNA, the CDR3 is TGTGCCAGCAGCTTAGGGGACAGGGACGGTAATGAAAAACTGTTTTTT. It translates to CASSLGDRDGNEKLFF.

The sample holds many counts of this clonotype. The rearrangement joins TRBV5-1 to TRBJ2-3, with a possible D match to TRBD2 (6 bases). The germline V gene has CDR1 SGHRS and CDR2 YFSETQ. This CDR3 contains 14 residues. V lost 3 bases and J lost 6, with 14 bases in between. CDR3 nucleotides: TGCGCCAGCAGCTCGGGGGTGCGGAGGGATACGCAGTATTTT. Protein product: CASSSGVRRDTQYF.

The chain links TRBV30 to TRBJ1-5; a weak D match, TRBD1 (5 bases). This CDR3 has 13 amino acids. Trimming left V 0 bases short and J 4 bases short, with 7 bases between. Germline V gene sequence: CDR1 GTSNPN, CDR2 SVGIG (reference sequence). Here the CDR3 DNA reads TGTGCCTGGAGTGTAGGGGAGAATCAGCCCCAGCATTTT. Translation: CAWSVGENQPQHF.

This clonotype was seen ten or more times. The rearrangement uses TRBV4-2 and TRBJ2-5; TRBD2 aligns across 7 bases. J lost 2 bases, V lost 3 bases, and 3 bases had no gene match. This CDR3 is 14 amino acids long. Germline lookup yields CDR1 LGHNA and CDR2 YNFKEQ. CDR3 coding DNA: TGTGCCAGCAGCCATGGGACTACACAAGAGACCCAGTACTTC. Its translation is CASSHGTTQETQYF.

The chain links TRBV12-3 or TRBV12-4 to TRBJ1-1, with 7 bases that match TRBD1. After removal of 6 bases from V and 5 bases from J, the junction contained 9 bases not matched to a gene. The length of the CDR3 is 14 residues. The CDR3 DNA sequence: TGTGCCAGCAGCCCTATGACAGGGAATACTGAAGCTTTCTTT. As protein: CASSPMTGNTEAFF.

This clonotype was seen repeatedly, ten times or more. The chain has TRBV5-1 and TRBJ1-1; 9 bases align to TRBD1. CDR3 size: 17 residues. Looked up from germline, CDR1 is SGHRS and CDR2 is YFSETQ. The ends lost 4 bases at V and 2 bases at J; junction bases unmatched: 12. The CDR3 sequence is CASSPAGTGNGNTEAFF. DNA for the CDR3: TGCGCCAGCAGCCCGGCCGGGACAGGGAACGGCAACACTGAAGCTTTCTTT. The whole variable domain, filled in from reference TRBV5-1 and TRBJ1-1, reads KAGVTQTPRYLIKTRGQQVTLSCSPISGHRSVSWYQQTPGQGLQFLFEYFSETQRNKGNFPGRFSGRQFSNSRSEMNVSTLELGDSALYLCASSPAGTGNGNTEAFFGQGTRLTVV.

This chain joins TRBV2 and TRBJ1-2, with a weak D call TRBD1 (5 bases). The CDR3 totals 17 residues. Germline V gives CDR1 SNHLY, CDR2 FYNNEI. Trimming shortened V by 6 bases and J by 3 bases, and 23 bases separated the two germline ends. DNA for the CDR3: TGTGCCAGCAGCGCAGTGGTTGAGGGGCTTTCCCACTATGGCTACACCTTC. Protein: CASSAVVEGLSHYGYTF.

About this clonotype itself: The missing conserved phenylalanine or tryptophan at the end of this CDR3 makes a read error likely. The DNA is left out, because the CDR3 cannot be placed on it with certainty; the CDR3 is given as TCRdb lists it. V gene TRBV5-1 combines with J gene TRBJ2-5; the table's D call TRBD1 went unverified against the DNA. Germline lookup yields CDR1 SGHRS and CDR2 YFSETQ. The CDR3 sequence runs 14 residues, both termini included. This chain's CDR3 is CASSLVARGETQHI.

This clonotype was detected only a few times. This chain connects TRBV5-1 to TRBJ2-2; D gene ambiguous. Germline assignment: CDR1 SGHRS and CDR2 YFSETQ. The V gene lost 1 base and the J gene lost 2 bases, with 9 bases spanning the gap. This CDR3 comprises 15 residues. The CDR3 sequence is CASSLSGDNTGELFF. The CDR3 DNA is TGCGCCAGCAGCTTGTCCGGAGATAACACCGGGGAGCTGTTTTTT.

This clonotype was recorded at least ten times. Written as DNA, the CDR3 is TGTGCCAGCTGGGCAGGGGGTCGAGGAGAGCAGTACTTC. Residues: CASWAGGRGEQYF. The rearrangement joins TRBV25-1 to TRBJ2-7, with 7 bases lining up with TRBD1. The V gene's germline CDR1 is MGHDK and CDR2 SYGVNS. The CDR3 sequence is 13 residues long. V shed 8 bases, J shed 7 bases, and the junction held 11 bases outside the gene matches.

This clonotype was picked up a small number of times. This clone may be a read error of a much larger clone one base away. This chain's CDR3 is CASSLGYGSYNEQYF. Here the CDR3 DNA reads TGTGCCAGCAGCTTAGGATATGGCTCCTACAATGAGCAGTACTTC. The chain couples TRBV7-2 to TRBJ2-1; D uncertain. The DNA end is a closer match to TRBJ2-7, so the J assignment may be wrong. This CDR3 is 15 amino acids long. Germline V gene lookup returns CDR1 SGHTA and CDR2 FQGNSA.

This clonotype was detected ten times or more. This chain connects TRBV4-2 to TRBJ1-2, with a possible D match to TRBD1 (5 bases). Trimming shortened V by 5 bases and J by 4 bases, and 14 bases separated the two germline ends. The CDR3 loop spans 14 amino acids. The germline CDR1 and CDR2 sequences are LGHNA and YNFKEQ. CDR3 loop: CASSDSQGGYGYTF. The CDR3 DNA is TGTGCCAGCAGCGACTCGCAGGGCGGCTATGGCTACACCTTC.

This clonotype was detected ten times or more. The genes are TRBV7-2 and TRBJ2-3; 8 bases match TRBD2. In germline, CDR1 is SGHTA, CDR2 FQGNSA. The junction had 6 bases not matched to a gene; V was cut back by 4 bases and J by 0 bases. The CDR3 covers 16 residues. The CDR3 nucleotides are TGTGCCAGCAGCTCGGGACTAGACCTAAGCACAGATACGCAGTATTTT. This translates into CASSSGLDLSTDTQYF.